This T cell receptor beta chain was identified during a study of T cell responses to AZD1222 COVID-19 vaccine. Regarding the study as a whole: Epitopes outside B.1.351 and B.1.1.7 mutated regions reportedly drew nearly half of spike TCRs. Repertoires were obtained solely post-peak T cell response.

Details on this clone: Its antigen remains unknown.

Libraries were prepared by immunoSEQ multiplex PCR; TCRdb keeps only in-frame clonotypes and omits some of them. In the table there are around 200,000 clones, around 94% of which are singletons. The CDR3 runs to 16 residues. Trimming left V 2 bases short and J 4 bases short, with 14 bases between. Looked up from germline, CDR1 is SGHAT and CDR2 is FQNNGV. The receptor was derived from an adult who received the AZD1222 COVID-19 vaccine. The specimen was peripheral blood, collected 28 days after the second AZD1222 dose. This rearrangement joins TRBV11-2 to TRBJ2-2; the D gene is possibly TRBD2 (6 bases). CDR3 sequence: CASSLNPSGVTGELFF. The CDR3 DNA reads TGTGCCAGCAGCTTAAATCCCTCGGGAGTCACCGGGGAGCTGTTTTTT. Together with reference TRBV11-2 and TRBJ2-2, the CDR3 gives the full variable domain: EAGVAQSPRYKIIEKRQSVAFWCNPISGHATLYWYQQILGQGPKLLIQFQNNGVVDDSQLPKDRFSAERLKGVDSTLKIQPAKLEDSAVYLCASSLNPSGVTGELFFGEGSRLTVL.